These T cell receptor beta chains were read from a single sample in a study of T cell clonotyping in hematopoietic cell transplantation. Some clones are missing from TCRdb's copy, which holds only in-frame ones; the method was immunoSEQ multiplex PCR. The data show about 6,800 clones, 95% to 99% seen once. Specimen: PBMCs, collected 30 days after allogeneic stem cell transplant. The source is a male patient aged 55 to 69 who had an allogeneic stem cell transplant from a related donor, so the T cells may come from the graft donor. Some clones in this sample may be carry-over from other donors' samples. CDR3s include the opening cysteine and the closing phenylalanine or tryptophan. D genes are given only for firm matches.

V gene: TRBV5-4; D gene: -; J gene: TRBJ2-6; CDR3 protein: CASSPETYLSGANVLTF; CDR3 DNA: TGTGCCAGCAGCCCCGAGACATACTTATCTGGGGCCAACGTCCTGACTTTC
V gene: TRBV6-5; D gene: TRBD1; J gene: TRBJ2-1; CDR3 protein: CASSSGTGGSNEQFF; CDR3 DNA: TGTGCCAGCAGCTCCGGGACAGGGGGCTCCAATGAGCAGTTCTTC
V gene: TRBV5-1; D gene: -; J gene: TRBJ2-7; CDR3 protein: CASSPSIQGYEQYF; CDR3 DNA: TGCGCCAGCAGCCCCTCCATTCAGGGATACGAGCAGTACTTC
V gene: TRBV30; D gene: -; J gene: TRBJ2-7; CDR3 protein: CAWSGVQEQYF; CDR3 DNA: TGTGCCTGGAGTGGTGTACAGGAGCAGTACTTC
V gene: TRBV19; D gene: TRBD1; J gene: TRBJ1-1; CDR3 protein: CASLQGAGGRRNTEAFF; CDR3 DNA: TGTGCCAGTCTCCAAGGCGCAGGGGGAAGGCGAAACACTGAAGCTTTCTTT
V gene: TRBV5-1; D gene: TRBD1; J gene: TRBJ1-2; CDR3 protein: CASSRETGIYGYTF; CDR3 DNA: TGCGCCAGCAGCAGAGAGACAGGGATCTATGGCTACACCTTC
V gene: TRBV2; D gene: TRBD1; J gene: TRBJ1-3; CDR3 protein: CASRTGREDTIYF; CDR3 DNA: TGTGCCAGCCGGACAGGGAGGGAAGACACCATATATTTT
V gene: TRBV7-2; D gene: -; J gene: TRBJ1-3; CDR3 protein: CASSPLRGNTIYF; CDR3 DNA: TGTGCCAGCAGCCCCTTACGTGGAAACACCATATATTTT
V gene: TRBV11-3; D gene: -; J gene: TRBJ2-7; CDR3 protein: CASSPGVLYEQYF; CDR3 DNA: TGTGCCAGCAGCCCTGGGGTCCTCTACGAGCAGTACTTC
V gene: TRBV5-4; D gene: -; J gene: TRBJ2-7; CDR3 protein: CASSRQPSYEQYF; CDR3 DNA: TGTGCCAGCAGCCGTCAGCCCTCCTACGAGCAGTACTTC
V gene: TRBV5-4; D gene: TRBD1; J gene: TRBJ1-5; CDR3 protein: CASSNRDRLNQPQHF; CDR3 DNA: TGTGCCAGCAGTAACCGGGACAGGCTCAATCAGCCCCAGCATTTT
V gene: TRBV6-6; D gene: -; J gene: TRBJ1-2; CDR3 protein: CASGGSTYTF; CDR3 DNA: TGTGCCAGCGGTGGTAGTACCTACACCTTC
V gene: TRBV7-3; D gene: TRBD1; J gene: TRBJ2-7; CDR3 protein: CASSLTGTVGEQYF; CDR3 DNA: TGTGCCAGCAGCTTAACGGGGACAGTCGGCGAGCAGTACTTC